This TCR beta chain originates from a study of CD8+ T cells in alopecia areata. Background on the study: Patients received oral tofacitinib, 5 to 10 mg twice daily, for moderate-to-severe alopecia areata. A 6-month off-drug phase came after tofacitinib, which had lasted 6 to 18 months. Study-wide results and limits: When scalp samples are sequenced, resident alphabeta T cells of normal skin are also captured. Scalp lesions, especially in alopecia totalis/universalis, had higher clonality than normal scalp.

Details on this clone: Its antigen is undetermined.

Once RNA had been extracted, it was reverse transcribed into cDNA to act as the sequencing template. Sequencing was performed with immunoSEQ multiplex PCR; in TCRdb, only in-frame clones are kept and a portion is missing. This table holds about 180,000 clones, roughly 60% found once. This receptor was identified in a human donor with alopecia areata. Source: CD4+ T cells sorted from blood, taken at week 0.

The CDR3 here is CASSQGQGTTEAFF. The DNA for the CDR3 is TGTGCCAGCAGTCAAGGACAGGGGACCACTGAAGCTTTCTTT. The genes are TRBV25-1 and TRBJ1-1; 9 nucleotides agree with TRBD1. CDR1 and CDR2 (germline): MGHDK, SYGVNS. The CDR3 contains 14 residues. The V and J ends lost 5 bases and 4 bases, in that order; junction bases with no gene match: 5.